This T cell receptor (beta chain) comes out of a study of lymphopenia after photon versus proton radiotherapy. This CDR3 is 12 amino acids long. The V gene lost 5 bases and the J gene lost 5 bases, with 10 bases spanning the gap. Germline V gene data show CDR1 as SGHNT and CDR2 as YENEEA. Study results and caveats: Relative stability marked proton patients; photon patients lost diversity and naive cells. Better survival with proton therapy was suggested as possible, not demonstrated.

Details on this clone: The antigen is not known.

Method: immunoSEQ multiplex PCR; TCRdb's copy keeps in-frame clones and lacks some. The profile covers 60,000 or so clones, with roughly 90% appearing a single time and around 13% taken by the ten largest. The sequencing here drew on peripheral blood, taken from a patient treated with proton-based radiotherapy. V is TRBV11-3 and J is TRBJ2-7; weak D call: TRBD1 (6 bases). This TCR was recovered from an elderly man with esophageal cancer. CDR3 region: CASSPGQNEQYF. In DNA form, the CDR3 reads TGTGCCAGCAGCCCTGGACAGAACGAGCAGTACTTC.